Below, 15 T cell receptor beta chains from the same sample are listed, as sequenced in a study of CD8 T cells in Susac syndrome. Random hexamers were used to reverse transcribe an amount of about 0.45 to 1 ug RNA. TCRdb used MiXCR to reprocess the immunoSEQ multiplex PCR reads, holding one entry per CDR3 protein. The sample yields some 120,000 distinct CDR3 sequences, approximately 95% seen once. What was sequenced was CD8+ T cells from PBMCs. Source of these receptors: a human donor with multiple sclerosis.

This chain connects TRBV4-2 to TRBJ2-1; possibly TRBD2 for D (7 bases). V gave up 1 base and J gave up 9 bases, with 13 bases separating them. In germline, CDR1 is LGHNA, CDR2 YNFKEQ. The CDR3 spans 14 residues. The CDR3 reads CASSQARGASEQFF. CDR3 nucleotides: TGTGCCAGCAGCCAAGCTCGGGGGGCCAGTGAGCAGTTCTTC.

The chain is built from TRBV4-1 and TRBJ2-7; the match to TRBD1 covers 8 bases. Germline V gives CDR1 MGHRA, CDR2 YSYEKL. V gave up 3 bases and J gave up 0 bases; unmatched junction bases: 7. The CDR3 contains 16 residues. The CDR3 region has the DNA TGCGCCAGCAGCCAGTTCTTAGGACAGGGCTCCTACGAGCAGTACTTC. This sequence encodes CASSQFLGQGSYEQYF.

This clonotype was counted a single time. This sequence joins TRBV7-9 and TRBJ1-3, with D uncertain. From germline, CDR1 is SEHNR and CDR2 FQNEAQ (reference sequence). V lost 3 bases to trimming and J lost 0 bases, with 9 bases between them. The CDR3 covers 15 residues. Here the CDR3 DNA reads TGTGCCAGCAGCTTTACCGGCAACTCTGGAAACACCATATATTTT. It codes for CASSFTGNSGNTIYF.

This clonotype was picked up one time. This chain uses TRBV12-3 or TRBV12-4 with TRBJ2-3; 8 positions match TRBD2. The CDR3 runs 16 residues. Unmatched junction bases numbered 17, after V lost 5 bases and J lost 10 bases. Here the CDR3 reads CASSPVAPGGQMAQYF. As DNA, the CDR3 is TGTGCCAGCAGTCCGGTGGCTCCGGGGGGGCAAATGGCGCAGTATTTT.

J is TRBJ2-4 and V is TRBV12-3 or TRBV12-4; D is unresolved. The V end lost 8 bases, the J end lost 2 bases, and 7 bases lay between the germline ends. The CDR3 is 12 amino acids. The CDR3 loop reads CASRSPKNIQYF. CDR3 nucleotides: TGTGCCAGCCGATCCCCCAAAAACATTCAGTACTTC.

This chain links TRBV7-9 with TRBJ2-4; 7 bases fit TRBD1. The V and J ends lost 4 bases and 8 bases, in that order; junction bases with no gene match: 11. The germline gives CDR1 SEHNR, CDR2 FQNEAQ (reference sequence). This CDR3 spans 15 amino acids. The DNA of the CDR3 is TGTGCCAGCAGCTCAAGAGGGGGCTTCCAGGACATTCAGTACTTC. Translating gives CASSSRGGFQDIQYF.

J is TRBJ2-1 and V is TRBV6-5; 7 bases are a match to TRBD2. V shed 8 bases, J shed 4 bases, and the junction held 8 bases outside the gene matches. Germline V gene data show CDR1 as MNHEY and CDR2 as SVGAGI. The CDR3 extends over 14 amino acids. CDR3 DNA: TGTGCCAGCGGCCCTGGCGGGGGATACAATGAGCAGTTCTTC. This encodes CASGPGGGYNEQFF.

The chain joins TRBV30 to TRBJ1-3; D gene unclear. Germline lookup yields CDR1 GTSNPN and CDR2 SVGIG (reference sequence). The V end lost 0 bases, the J end lost 0 bases, and 3 bases lay between the germline ends. The CDR3 is 13 amino acids. The CDR3: CAWSVGSGNTIYF. CDR3 coding DNA: TGTGCCTGGAGTGTGGGCTCTGGAAACACCATATATTTT.

The J gene is TRBJ1-6, the V gene TRBV5-1; 9 bases are a match to TRBD1. With V trimmed by 4 bases and J by 4 bases, 6 bases remained unmatched. Germline V gives CDR1 SGHRS, CDR2 YFSETQ. The CDR3 runs 16 residues. Written as DNA, the CDR3 is TGCGCCAGCAGCCCGAGGGGACAGGGATATAATTCACCCCTCCACTTT. This encodes CASSPRGQGYNSPLHF.

The CDR3, as DNA: TGTGCCAGCAGCGGCCGGGACAGTACCTACGAGCAGTACTTC. Amino acid sequence: CASSGRDSTYEQYF. V is TRBV5-4 and J is TRBJ2-7; 7 positions agree with TRBD1. This CDR3 is 14 amino acids long. Germline CDR1 and CDR2: SGHNT and YYREEE (reference sequence). The V and J ends lost 4 bases and 2 bases, in that order; junction bases with no gene match: 6.

A single count supports this clonotype. The chain recombines TRBV27 with TRBJ1-1; the D gene is possibly TRBD1 (6 bases). This CDR3 has 13 residues. Trimming pared 3 bases from V and 4 bases from J, leaving 9 bases between. Germline values: CDR1 MNHEY, CDR2 SMNVEV (reference sequence). The CDR3 protein is CASSFGGLTEAFF. The CDR3 DNA is TGTGCCAGCAGTTTCGGGGGCCTCACTGAAGCTTTCTTT.

The chain carries TRBV7-8 and TRBJ2-2; D gene unclear. V lost 0 bases, J lost 6 bases, and 14 bases lay in between. Germline V lookup: CDR1 SGHVS, CDR2 FQNEAQ. The CDR3 has 16 amino acids. The CDR3 spells CASSLAGSDPAGELFF. The DNA for the CDR3 is TGTGCCAGCAGCTTAGCCGGGTCAGACCCCGCCGGGGAGCTGTTTTTT.

This chain links TRBV3-1 with TRBJ1-5, with a possible D match to TRBD1 (6 bases). Trimming left V 0 bases short and J 7 bases short, with 13 bases between. Germline V gene data show CDR1 as LGHDT and CDR2 as YNNKEL (reference sequence). The CDR3 covers 15 residues. In nucleotides, the CDR3 is TGTGCCAGCAGCCAAGATACGGCCAGGGGACAGCCCCAGCATTTT. It yields the protein CASSQDTARGQPQHF.

As concerns this clonotype: One end of the junction does not line up with germline, which may come from a read error. J is TRBJ1-1 and V is TRBV7-9, with D uncertain. Germline V gene data show CDR1 as SEHNR and CDR2 as FQNEAQ (reference sequence). This CDR3 is 11 amino acids long. CDR3 sequence reads: CASTGGAEAFF. The CDR3 region has the DNA TGTGCCAGCACCGGAGGTGCTGAGGCTTTCTTT.

J is TRBJ1-1 and V is TRBV7-9, with D maybe TRBD1 (5 bases). This CDR3 contains 16 residues. Trimming took off 6 bases at V and 1 base at J, with 18 bases between the two ends. CDR1 SEHNR and CDR2 FQNEAQ come from the germline V gene (reference sequence). Here the CDR3 DNA reads TGTGCCAGCAGGCGGGACCGGGAGTCCAGGAACACTGAAGCTTTCTTT. Residues: CASRRDRESRNTEAFF.